The T cell receptor (beta chain) described here comes from a study of blood T cell repertoires in COVID-19. Authors' processing steps: Counts of nucleated cells, estimated from reference gene primer amplification, were obtained. Here immunoSEQ multiplex PCR was the method, and the copy in TCRdb shows in-frame clones only, minus some. V and J calls and clone size follow that table, whereas D and trimming were derived from the DNA. This repertoire shows more than 95,000 clones, roughly 90% found once; its top ten account for roughly 5.5%. The CDR3 is made up of 14 amino acids. J gave up 3 bases and V 5 bases, and 3 bases lay outside the gene matches. Germline loops: CDR1 SGHNT, CDR2 YENEEA.

The TCR sequence derives from a human donor in a cohort sampled during active COVID-19. The chain recombines TRBV11-3 with TRBJ2-2; TRBD1 matches 7 bases. Material: peripheral blood. The CDR3 spells CASSTGVDTGELFF. The DNA of the CDR3 is TGTGCCAGCAGCACAGGGGTGGACACCGGGGAGCTGTTTTTT.